This T cell receptor beta chain was recovered during a study of cytomegalovirus exposure and HLA in healthy donors. Turning to this clone: No antigen is known for it.

Whole-study findings and limits: Certain sequence variants were highly shared and formed a cluster, and this cluster was likely a sequencing artifact. The majority of TCR sequences were rare, yet some public TCRs appeared in many donors. Apart from CMV serostatus, no immune exposure information was available.

PCR employed 60 Vbeta and 13 Jbeta primers. Original processing methods: Among the unique TCR beta chains that a later analysis counted, roughly 80 million in all, 10 million to 13 million were shared. This table comes from immunoSEQ multiplex PCR, and its TCRdb copy is limited to in-frame clones, with some not included. V, J and clone size were drawn from that table, and D and trimming were deduced from the DNA. Among approximately 130,000 clones listed, roughly 77% were seen once. After removal of 5 bases from V and 6 bases from J, the junction contained 14 bases not matched to a gene. This CDR3 spans 17 amino acids. Germline lookup yields CDR1 WNHNN and CDR2 SYGVQD (reference sequence).

Sequenced input: PBMCs. The TCR was taken from a woman in her forties in good health and CMV-seropositive. This sequence joins TRBV10-1 and TRBJ2-2; 8 positions agree with TRBD1. The CDR3 nucleotides read TGCGCCAGCAGTAGAACCGACCGGACAGGGTGGGCCGGGGAGCTGTTTTTT. Translated, it gives CASSRTDRTGWAGELFF.